This T cell receptor beta chain was documented in a study of CD8+CD57+ T cells in acquired aplastic anemia. About the research overall: The mean DNA yield obtained from sorted CD4+ and CD8+ cells came to roughly 3.4 ug.

Study outcomes and limitations: Under 35 was the count of CD8+ CDR3 sequences that patients shared with controls.

A total of 13 residues make up the CDR3, ends included. Germline assignment: CDR1 SGDLS and CDR2 YYNGEE. For sequencing, patients were chosen who had shown expansion of CD8+CD57+ cells by flow cytometry. Prior therapy had not been administered to any patient at the time of blood sampling. The TCR beta profiling, which covered VDJ combination and CDR3 sequence, was carried out using genomic DNA as the template. TCRdb reprocessed the reads via MiXCR and lists one record per CDR3 protein. The data contain about 260,000 distinct CDR3 sequences, 82% of them seen just once; the ten biggest clones take up roughly 42%. About this clonotype: Its specificity is unknown. Because it lacks the conserved phenylalanine or tryptophan at the end, this CDR3 is likely a read error. It is unclear where the CDR3 begins or ends on the DNA, so no DNA is shown, and the CDR3 is as TCRdb lists it.

The receptor was derived from a human donor with aplastic anemia. The sample comprised sorted CD4+, CD8+, or CD8+CD57+ T cells (not recorded which) from PBMCs. The gene calls are TRBV9 and TRBJ1-2. The chain's CDR3 is CASGRGLNGQYFV.